These 3 T cell receptor beta chains were all obtained from the same sample, sequenced in a study of regulatory T cells in long-lasting Graves disease. Building of the TCR beta libraries involved iRepertoire HTBI primers and Arm-PCR of CDR3 regions. TCRdb re-analysed the multiplex PCR reads in MiXCR, keeping a single row per CDR3 protein. The data show 400,000 to 500,000 distinct CDR3 sequences, with less than 25% seen just once and over 7.5% held by the top ten. Time point here: persistent/refractory GD, antithyroid drugs over 5 years with positive TRAb. TCR sequences were obtained from RNA taken from PBMCs. The source material was peripheral blood mononuclear cells (PBMCs), sampled when the disease was refractory, from a patient treated with antithyroid drugs. The receptor set was obtained from a female donor with Graves disease.

This clonotype appeared many times. The chain recombines TRBV11-3 with TRBJ2-5; possibly TRBD1 for D (5 bases). Germline V gene lookup returns CDR1 SGHNT and CDR2 YENEEA. The CDR3 is made up of 13 amino acids. V lost 0 bases, J lost 8 bases, and 10 bases lay in between. CDR3 nucleotide sequence: TGTGCCAGCAGCTTAGATGGTCAGGGAACCCAGTACTTC. Its protein is CASSLDGQGTQYF.

This clonotype was counted at least ten times. The rearrangement uses TRBV12-5 and TRBJ1-2, with 7 bases fitting TRBD1. Unmatched junction bases numbered 11, after V lost 1 base and J lost 6 bases. The CDR3 runs to 16 residues. Germline CDR1 and CDR2: LGHNT and FRNRAP. The CDR3 nucleotides are TGTGCTAGTGGTTTGGCGACAAACAGGGGTAAAAATGGCTACACCTTC. Protein product: CASGLATNRGKNGYTF.

In its sample, this clonotype was seen many times. CDR3 nucleotide sequence: TGTGCCAGCAGCGTAGCGGGACAGGGCAAAGAGACCCAGTACTTC. Protein product: CASSVAGQGKETQYF. V usage is TRBV9 and J usage is TRBJ2-5, with 9 bases fitting TRBD1. V gave up 0 bases and J gave up 3 bases; unmatched junction bases: 3. The CDR3 is made up of 15 amino acids. Germline V gene data show CDR1 as SGDLS and CDR2 as YYNGEE.